Listed here are 24 T cell receptor beta chains from one sample, sequenced in a study of neurological immune-mediated disorders. TCRdb re-called the 5' RACE reads through MiXCR, storing one row per CDR3 protein. This table has roughly 100,000 distinct CDR3 sequences, about 3.8% appearing once. Sequences were obtained from PBMCs. These receptors were collected from a woman younger than 35 with multiple sclerosis.

This clonotype was counted once. The rearrangement links TRBV6-6 to TRBJ2-3; possibly TRBD2 for D (6 bases). The CDR3 is 14 residues long. Per germline, CDR1 MNHNY and CDR2 SVGAGI (reference sequence). Trimming took off 4 bases at V and 5 bases at J, with 13 bases between the two ends. In DNA, the CDR3 is TGTGCCAGCAGTTTAGCGGCTGATAAAGATACGCAGTATTTT. This encodes CASSLAADKDTQYF.

This clonotype occurred many times. This chain connects TRBV27 to TRBJ1-1; D is uncertain. Deletions cut 2 bases from V and 6 bases from J, with 13 bases between. CDR3 length: 14 amino acids. Germline CDR1 and CDR2: MNHEY and SMNVEV (reference sequence). The CDR3 DNA sequence: TGTGCCAGCAGTTTACTTGGCCAATTCGCTGAAGCTTTCTTT. It specifies CASSLLGQFAEAFF.

At least ten counts were recorded for this clonotype. The rearrangement joins TRBV12-3 or TRBV12-4 to TRBJ2-1; D gene unclear. Trimming shortened V by 3 bases and J by 7 bases, and 13 bases separated the two germline ends. The CDR3 consists of 14 residues. CDR3 sequence (DNA): TGTGCCAGCAGTTTTAGTGAGAGAGTGAATGAGCAGTTCTTC. Translated: CASSFSERVNEQFF.

This clonotype has a count of ten or more. The chain carries TRBV5-1 and TRBJ1-2; 8 bases are shared with TRBD1. The CDR3 is 14 amino acids. V lost 4 bases and J lost 4; bases outside the gene matches: 6. The germline gives CDR1 SGHRS, CDR2 YFSETQ. CDR3 residues: CASSPDRVGYGYTF. Here the CDR3 DNA reads TGCGCCAGCAGCCCGGACAGGGTTGGCTATGGCTACACCTTC.

With regard to this clonotype: A much larger clone lies a single base off, so this may be a read error. J is TRBJ1-1 and V is TRBV29-1; TRBD1 aligns across 7 bases. Germline loops: CDR1 SQVTM, CDR2 ANQGSEA. The trim removed 3 bases at V and 0 bases at J, leaving 1 base unmatched. There are 13 residues in the CDR3. The CDR3 here is CSVDGTVNTEAFF. CDR3 nucleotides: TGCAGCGTTGATGGGACAGTGAACACTGAAGCTTTCTTT. The whole variable domain, remainder taken from reference TRBV29-1 and TRBJ1-1, is SAVISQKPSRDICQRGTSLTIQCQVDSQVTMMFWYRQQPGQSLTLIATANQGSEATYESGFVIDKFPISRPNLTFSTLTVSNMSPEDSSIYLCSVDGTVNTEAFFGQGTRLTVV.

This clonotype was counted many times. The chain couples TRBV6-5 to TRBJ2-3, with 10 bases aligning to TRBD2. The CDR3 extends over 16 amino acids. The V and J ends lost 5 bases and 0 bases, in that order; junction bases with no gene match: 5. The germline V gene encodes CDR1 MNHEY and CDR2 SVGAGI. The CDR3 protein is CASSRGLAASTDTQYF. Written as DNA, the CDR3 is TGTGCCAGCAGTCGCGGACTAGCGGCAAGCACAGATACGCAGTATTTT.

This clonotype was seen many times. The chain couples TRBV15 to TRBJ2-7; 10 positions match TRBD1. This CDR3 has 14 amino acids. Germline loops: CDR1 LNHNV, CDR2 YYDKDF (reference sequence). V was pared by 8 bases and J by 5 bases, with 9 bases of the junction left unmatched. Here the CDR3 reads CATSPGGTGDEQYF. The CDR3 DNA is TGTGCCACCTCTCCTGGGGGGACAGGGGACGAGCAGTACTTC.

At least ten counts were recorded for this clonotype. The J gene is TRBJ2-2, the V gene TRBV6-5, with D unclear. The V gene lost 5 bases and the J gene lost 2 bases, with 9 bases spanning the gap. The CDR3 loop spans 14 amino acids. Germline values: CDR1 MNHEY, CDR2 SVGAGI. CDR3 loop: CASSVLTNTGELFF. The CDR3 DNA is TGTGCCAGCAGTGTTTTGACTAACACCGGGGAGCTGTTTTTT.

This clonotype was recorded at least ten times. The chain couples TRBV5-1 to TRBJ1-1, with D unresolved. Trimming stripped 4 bases from V and 0 bases from J, with 7 bases between. CDR1 is SGHRS and CDR2 is YFSETQ in the germline V gene. The CDR3 sequence is 13 residues long. The chain's CDR3 is CASSPAVNTEAFF. The DNA for the CDR3 is TGCGCCAGCAGCCCTGCAGTGAACACTGAAGCTTTCTTT.

This clonotype showed up just a few times. This clone may be a read error of a much larger clone one base away. It is likely a read error, because the conserved phenylalanine at the end of the CDR3 is missing. This chain uses TRBV10-2 with TRBJ1-6, with 8 bases identical to TRBD1. The trim removed 2 bases at V and 5 bases at J, leaving 8 bases unmatched. Germline CDR1 reads WSHSY; CDR2 reads SAAADI. This CDR3 has 17 amino acids. This chain's CDR3 is CASSERDRDRNNSPLHC. CDR3 bases: TGCGCCAGCAGTGAGCGGGACCGGGACAGGAATAATTCACCCCTCCACTGT.

At least ten counts were recorded for this clonotype. The CDR3 DNA reads as TGCAGTGCTAGGAGAGCGGCGAACACCGGGGAGCTGTTTTTT. Translation gives CSARRAANTGELFF. The rearrangement uses TRBV20-1 and TRBJ2-2; a weak D match, TRBD2 (5 bases). In germline, CDR1 is DFQATT, CDR2 SNEGSKA (reference sequence). V was shortened by 3 bases and J by 0 bases, with 8 bases between the two germline ends. The CDR3 has 14 amino acids.

This clonotype was recorded many times. This chain uses TRBV5-1 with TRBJ2-1; weak D call: TRBD2 (6 bases). Trimming removed 6 bases at V and 2 bases at J, with 18 bases between. The CDR3 is 16 amino acids. Germline CDR1 is SGHRS and CDR2 is YFSETQ. Here the CDR3 reads CASTALGGAAYNEQFF. DNA for the CDR3: TGCGCCAGCACCGCGCTGGGAGGAGCCGCCTACAATGAGCAGTTCTTC.

This clonotype occurred many times. The chain combines TRBV20-1 with TRBJ2-5; 7 bases are shared with TRBD1. V lost 1 base, J lost 2 bases, and 13 bases stayed unmatched. This CDR3 has 17 residues. The germline gives CDR1 DFQATT, CDR2 SNEGSKA (reference sequence). CDR3 DNA: TGCAGTGCTAGAGCGGCATCGGGACAGAAGACTCAAGAGACCCAGTACTTC. It encodes CSARAASGQKTQETQYF.

This clonotype has a count of ten or more. V is TRBV6-2 or TRBV6-3 and J is TRBJ1-5; TRBD1 agrees at 8 bases. The CDR3 has 13 residues. Trimming removed 8 bases from V and 5 bases from J; junction bases left unmatched: 5. Germline CDR1 MNHEY, CDR2 SVGEGT. The CDR3 here is CASSGQVYQPQHF. CDR3 coding DNA: TGTGCCAGCTCGGGACAGGTTTATCAGCCCCAGCATTTT.

This clonotype was observed at least ten times. The V call is TRBV20-1, the J call TRBJ2-7; 12 positions agree with TRBD2. Trimming removed 6 bases from V and 2 bases from J; junction bases left unmatched: 5. The CDR3 length is 14 residues. Germline CDR1 and CDR2: DFQATT and SNEGSKA (reference sequence). CDR3 protein: CSASRLAGAYEQYF. The CDR3 coding sequence is TGCAGTGCCTCCCGACTAGCGGGAGCCTACGAGCAGTACTTC.

Concerning this clonotype itself: This may be a read error: a much more frequent sequence differs by one nucleotide. The CDR3 DNA reads TGTGCCAGTAGTATGGGCTTCTCAGAGAACCAGTACTTC. Residues: CASSMGFSENQYF. The chain combines TRBV19 with TRBJ2-5; D is undetermined. The CDR3 consists of 13 residues. Germline CDR1 LNHDA, CDR2 SQIVND (reference sequence).

There are many counts of this clonotype. The chain has TRBV5-1 and TRBJ2-5, with 9 bases identical to TRBD2. J gave up 0 bases and V 1 base, and 7 bases lay outside the gene matches. Germline assignment: CDR1 SGHRS and CDR2 YFSETQ. The CDR3 loop spans 17 amino acids. DNA of the CDR3: TGCGCCAGCAGCTTGAGTAGCGGGGGTACCTACCAAGAGACCCAGTACTTC. Its translation: CASSLSSGGTYQETQYF.

This clonotype was seen many times. The rearrangement joins TRBV7-6 to TRBJ2-7; TRBD1 matches 10 bases. CDR3 length: 16 residues. CDR1 and CDR2 from the germline V gene are SGHVS and FNYEAQ. The junction had 7 bases not matched to a gene; V was cut back by 1 base and J by 4 bases. Written as DNA, the CDR3 is TGTGCCAGCAGCTTAGGTCTGCAGGACAGGGGGTACGAGCAGTACTTC. This translates into CASSLGLQDRGYEQYF.

This clonotype was detected ten times or more. V is TRBV10-3 and J is TRBJ1-2; 9 nucleotides align to TRBD1. This CDR3 is 14 amino acids long. Germline V gene data show CDR1 as ENHRY and CDR2 as SYGVKD. J lost 4 bases, V lost 2 bases, and 2 bases had no gene match. DNA for the CDR3: TGTGCCATCAGTGAGACAGGGGGCGGCTATGGCTACACCTTC. Residues: CAISETGGGYGYTF.

This clonotype was counted many times. The J gene is TRBJ2-4, the V gene TRBV15; 7 bases line up with TRBD2. CDR3 length: 16 residues. CDR1 is LNHNV, CDR2 YYDKDF, per germline (reference sequence). V dropped 0 bases and J dropped 0; count of bases not matched to a gene: 2. The CDR3 coding sequence is TGTGCCACCAGCAGAGATGCTAGCGGAGCCAAAAACATTCAGTACTTC. As protein: CATSRDASGAKNIQYF.

This clonotype was observed at least ten times. The V call is TRBV25-1, the J call TRBJ1-2, with 9 bases lining up with TRBD1. CDR1 and CDR2 from the germline V gene are MGHDK and SYGVNS. J lost 2 bases, V lost 1 base, and 2 bases had no gene match. CDR3 size: 15 residues. The CDR3 DNA sequence: TGTGCCAGCAGTGAATGGGGACAGGGAAACTATGGCTACACCTTC. This gives the protein CASSEWGQGNYGYTF.

This clonotype was seen many times. V gene TRBV4-2 combines with J gene TRBJ2-1; 9 nucleotides align to TRBD2. The CDR3 is made up of 15 amino acids. The J segment lost 6 bases and the V segment lost 0 bases, leaving 3 bases of the junction unmatched. Germline V CDR1 and CDR2: LGHNA, YNFKEQ. The CDR3 bases are TGTGCCAGCAGCCAAGATGCGGGGGGGCCCAATGAGCAGTTCTTC. Translated, it gives CASSQDAGGPNEQFF.

This clonotype was recorded many times. This chain links TRBV27 with TRBJ2-1, with 10 bases identical to TRBD2. CDR3 length: 16 residues. The V gene end was trimmed by 2 bases and the J gene end by 4 bases; junction bases not matched to a gene: 5. Germline V CDR1 and CDR2: MNHEY, SMNVEV (reference sequence). In DNA, the CDR3 is TGTGCCAGCAGTTTACGAAGGACTAGCGGTTACAATGAGCAGTTCTTC. Translation: CASSLRRTSGYNEQFF.

This clonotype was seen repeatedly, ten times or more. The V call is TRBV12-3 or TRBV12-4, the J call TRBJ1-5, with a possible D match to TRBD1 (6 bases). V was pared by 5 bases and J by 3 bases, with 8 bases between. The CDR3 consists of 13 residues. The chain's CDR3 is CASSGQINQPQHF. CDR3 sequence (DNA): TGTGCCAGCAGTGGACAGATCAATCAGCCCCAGCATTTT.